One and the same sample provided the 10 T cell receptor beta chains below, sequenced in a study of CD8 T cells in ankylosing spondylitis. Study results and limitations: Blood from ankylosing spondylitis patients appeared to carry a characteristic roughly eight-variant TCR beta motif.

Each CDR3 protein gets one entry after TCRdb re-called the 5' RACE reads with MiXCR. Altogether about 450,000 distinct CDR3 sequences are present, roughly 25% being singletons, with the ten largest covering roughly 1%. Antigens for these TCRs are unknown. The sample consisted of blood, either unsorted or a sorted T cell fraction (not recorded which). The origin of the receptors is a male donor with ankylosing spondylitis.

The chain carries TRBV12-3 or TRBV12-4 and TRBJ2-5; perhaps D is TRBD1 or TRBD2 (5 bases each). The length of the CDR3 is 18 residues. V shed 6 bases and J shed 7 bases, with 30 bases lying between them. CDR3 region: CASSSIPGRRLPVTTQYF. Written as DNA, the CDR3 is TGTGCCAGCAGCTCCATCCCGGGACGACGGCTACCAGTAACGACCCAGTACTTC.

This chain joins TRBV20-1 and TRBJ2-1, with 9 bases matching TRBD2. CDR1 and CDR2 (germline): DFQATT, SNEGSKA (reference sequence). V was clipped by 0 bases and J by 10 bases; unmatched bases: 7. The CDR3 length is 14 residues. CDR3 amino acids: CSARDWASGTEQFF. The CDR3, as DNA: TGCAGTGCTAGAGATTGGGCTAGCGGGACCGAGCAGTTCTTC.

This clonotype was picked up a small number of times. CDR3 bases: TGTGCCAGCCGACAGACGAGCTCCTACGAGCAGTACGTC. Protein sequence: CASRQTSSYEQYV. This chain links TRBV28 with TRBJ2-7; weak D call: TRBD1 (5 bases). The CDR3 covers 13 residues. Germline assignment: CDR1 MDHEN and CDR2 SYDVKM. Trimming took 8 bases from V and 0 from J, leaving 11 bases between them.

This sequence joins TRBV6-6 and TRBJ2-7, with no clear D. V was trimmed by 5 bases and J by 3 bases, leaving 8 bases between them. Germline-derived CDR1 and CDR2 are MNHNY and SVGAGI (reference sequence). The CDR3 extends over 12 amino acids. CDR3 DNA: TGTGCCAGCAGTCACTTGGTCTACGAGCAGTACTTC. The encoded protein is CASSHLVYEQYF.

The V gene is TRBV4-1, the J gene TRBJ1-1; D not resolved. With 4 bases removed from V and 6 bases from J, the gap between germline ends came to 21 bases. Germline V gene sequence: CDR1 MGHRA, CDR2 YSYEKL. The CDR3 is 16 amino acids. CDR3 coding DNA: TGCGCCAGCAGCCCCAGAATTGACACAGTTAGCCCTGAAGCTTTCTTT. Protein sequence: CASSPRIDTVSPEAFF.

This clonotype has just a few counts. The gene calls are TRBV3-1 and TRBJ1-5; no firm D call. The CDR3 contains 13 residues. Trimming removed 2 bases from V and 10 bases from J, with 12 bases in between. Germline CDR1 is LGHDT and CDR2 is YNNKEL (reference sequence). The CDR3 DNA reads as TGTGCCAGCAGCCAATCCCTCGGGGAACCCCAGCATTTT. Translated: CASSQSLGEPQHF.

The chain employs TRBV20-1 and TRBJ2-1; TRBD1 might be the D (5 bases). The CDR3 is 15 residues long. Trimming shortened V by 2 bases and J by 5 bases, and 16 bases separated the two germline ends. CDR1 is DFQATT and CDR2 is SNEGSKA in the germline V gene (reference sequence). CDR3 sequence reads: CSARPPLRTNNEQFF. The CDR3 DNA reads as TGCAGTGCTAGACCCCCGCTAAGGACAAACAATGAGCAGTTCTTC.

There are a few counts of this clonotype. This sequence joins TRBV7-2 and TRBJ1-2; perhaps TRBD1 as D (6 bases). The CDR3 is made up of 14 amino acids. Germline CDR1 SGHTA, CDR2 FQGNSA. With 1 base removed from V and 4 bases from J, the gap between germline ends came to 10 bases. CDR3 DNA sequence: TGTGCCAGCAGCTTAGAGGGGGATGGCTATGGCTACACCTTC. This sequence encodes CASSLEGDGYGYTF.

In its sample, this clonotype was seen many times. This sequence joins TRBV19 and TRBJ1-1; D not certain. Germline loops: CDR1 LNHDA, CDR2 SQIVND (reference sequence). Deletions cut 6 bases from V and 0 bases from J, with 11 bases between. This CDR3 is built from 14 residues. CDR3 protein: CASRFGSLNTEAFF. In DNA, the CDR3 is TGTGCCAGTAGGTTCGGGAGCCTGAACACTGAAGCTTTCTTT.

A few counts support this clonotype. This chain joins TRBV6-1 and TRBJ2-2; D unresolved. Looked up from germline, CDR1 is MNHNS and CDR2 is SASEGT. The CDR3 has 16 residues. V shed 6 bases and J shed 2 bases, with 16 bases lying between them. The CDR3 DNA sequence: TGTGCCAGCAGACCTACACTTATCCCCAACACCGGGGAGCTGTTTTTT. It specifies CASRPTLIPNTGELFF.